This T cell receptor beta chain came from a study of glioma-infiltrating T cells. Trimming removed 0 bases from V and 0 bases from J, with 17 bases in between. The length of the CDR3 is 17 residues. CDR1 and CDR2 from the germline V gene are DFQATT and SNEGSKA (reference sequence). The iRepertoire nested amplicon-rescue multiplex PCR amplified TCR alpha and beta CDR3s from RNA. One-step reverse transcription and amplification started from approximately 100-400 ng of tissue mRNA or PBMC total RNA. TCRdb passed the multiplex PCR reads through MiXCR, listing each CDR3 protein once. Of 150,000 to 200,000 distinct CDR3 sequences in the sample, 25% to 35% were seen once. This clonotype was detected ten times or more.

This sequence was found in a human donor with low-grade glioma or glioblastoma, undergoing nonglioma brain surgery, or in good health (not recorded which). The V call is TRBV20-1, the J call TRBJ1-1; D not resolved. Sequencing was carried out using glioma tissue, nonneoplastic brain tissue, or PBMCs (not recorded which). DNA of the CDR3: TGCAGTGCTAGAGATTGGGGATTTCGGGCGATGAACACTGAAGCTTTCTTT. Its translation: CSARDWGFRAMNTEAFF.